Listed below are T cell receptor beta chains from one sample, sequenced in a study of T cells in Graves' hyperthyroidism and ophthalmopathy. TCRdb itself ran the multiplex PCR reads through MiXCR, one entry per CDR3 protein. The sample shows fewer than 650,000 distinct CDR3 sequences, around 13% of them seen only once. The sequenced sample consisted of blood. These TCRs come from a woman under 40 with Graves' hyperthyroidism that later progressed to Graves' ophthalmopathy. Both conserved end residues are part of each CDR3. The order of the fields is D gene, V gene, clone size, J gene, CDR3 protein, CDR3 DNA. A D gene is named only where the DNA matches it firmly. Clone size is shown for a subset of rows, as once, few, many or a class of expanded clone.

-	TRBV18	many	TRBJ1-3	CASSPPAASGNTIYF	TGTGCCAGCTCACCACCGGCGGCTTCTGGAAACACCATATATTTT
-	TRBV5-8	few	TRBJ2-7	CAADSYEQYF	TGTGCCGCCGATTCCTACGAGCAGTACTTC
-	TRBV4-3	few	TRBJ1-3	CASSQLGAVTGNTIYF	TGCGCCAGCAGCCAGTTGGGAGCAGTTACTGGAAACACCATATATTTT
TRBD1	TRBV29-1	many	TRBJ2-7	CSVLGQGRNEQYF	TGCAGCGTTCTGGGACAGGGACGAAACGAGCAGTACTTC
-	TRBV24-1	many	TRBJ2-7	CARPADYEQYF	TGTGCCCGCCCGGCGGACTACGAGCAGTACTTC
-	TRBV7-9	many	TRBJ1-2	CASSLLSTDNYGYTF	TGTGCCAGCAGCTTACTCTCAACCGACAACTATGGCTACACCTTC
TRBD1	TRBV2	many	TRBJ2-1	CARDRGANEQFF	TGTGCCAGGGACAGGGGGGCAAATGAGCAGTTCTTC
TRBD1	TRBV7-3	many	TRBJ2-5	CASSPGTGRETQYF	TGTGCCAGCAGCCCAGGGACAGGGAGAGAGACCCAGTACTTC
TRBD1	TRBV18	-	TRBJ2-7	CASSSTDRGGYEQYF	TGTGCCAGCTCATCCACAGACAGGGGGGGCTACGAGCAGTACTTC
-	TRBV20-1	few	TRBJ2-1	CSARVTGLSYNEQFF	TGCAGTGCTAGAGTCACAGGCCTCTCCTACAATGAGCAGTTCTTC
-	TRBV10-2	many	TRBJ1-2	CASSPTETNYGYTF	TGCGCCAGCAGTCCGACAGAGACTAACTATGGCTACACCTTC
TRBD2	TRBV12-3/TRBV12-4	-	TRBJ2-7	CATSTSGGEQYF	TGTGCCACCTCCACCTCCGGGGGGGAGCAGTACTTC
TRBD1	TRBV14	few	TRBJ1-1	CASSPYLFSPGQGRPEAFF	TGTGCCAGCAGCCCCTACCTGTTTTCTCCGGGACAGGGGAGGCCTGAAGCTTTCTTT
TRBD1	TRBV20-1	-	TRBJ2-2	CSARAATGYTGELFF	TGCAGTGCTAGGGCCGCGACAGGGTACACCGGGGAGCTGTTTTTT
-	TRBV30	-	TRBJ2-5	CAWSVGGGAVGETQYF	TGTGCCTGGAGTGTTGGAGGGGGTGCAGTAGGGGAGACCCAGTACTTC
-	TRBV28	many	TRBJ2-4	CASSLARWGAFQLVKNIQYF	TGTGCCAGCAGTTTAGCACGCTGGGGGGCGTTTCAGTTAGTCAAAAACATTCAGTACTTC
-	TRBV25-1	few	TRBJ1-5	CASSEYAVFQPQHF	TGTGCCAGCAGTGAATATGCTGTTTTTCAGCCCCAGCATTTT